This entry lists 20 T cell receptor beta chains sequenced from one sample in a study of blood T cell repertoires in COVID-19. Data came from immunoSEQ multiplex PCR; TCRdb stores just in-frame clones and leaves some out. The table includes about 92,000 clones, over 80% detected once. The material sequenced was peripheral blood. The receptor set was obtained from a woman of 80 years or more with active or convalescent COVID-19.

The V call is TRBV10-3, the J call TRBJ1-2; 7 bases fit TRBD1. The V gene's germline CDR1 is ENHRY and CDR2 SYGVKD. The V and J ends lost 7 bases and 5 bases, in that order; junction bases with no gene match: 13. The CDR3 loop spans 15 amino acids. In DNA, the CDR3 is TGTGCCATCACCCTTACCGGGACAGCGTTTTATGGCTACACCTTC. Translated: CAITLTGTAFYGYTF.

The chain uses TRBV6-2 or TRBV6-3 and TRBJ1-6, with D hard to call. Trimming stripped 2 bases from V and 0 bases from J, with 8 bases between. The CDR3 spans 16 residues. The V gene's germline CDR1 is MNHEY and CDR2 SVGEGT. Here the CDR3 DNA reads TGTGCCAGCAGTTACGCGGGGAACTCCTATAATTCACCCCTCCACTTT. Protein product: CASSYAGNSYNSPLHF.

This chain connects TRBV6-2 or TRBV6-3 to TRBJ1-2; 10 bases are a match to TRBD1. Per germline, CDR1 MNHEY and CDR2 SVGEGT. J was trimmed by 0 bases and V by 4 bases; bases with no gene match: 8. The CDR3 loop spans 17 amino acids. CDR3 nucleotide sequence: TGTGCCAGCAGTTCTCCGGGACAGGGGTTAGCTAACTATGGCTACACCTTC. Protein: CASSSPGQGLANYGYTF.

This chain connects TRBV10-3 to TRBJ2-6; 11 bases line up with TRBD2. Germline CDR1 reads ENHRY; CDR2 reads SYGVKD. Germline trimming cut 5 bases from V and 4 bases from J; bases unmatched to any gene: 10. The CDR3 length is 18 residues. Here the CDR3 DNA reads TGTGCCATCAGTAGACTAGCGGGACTTTTTTCCGGGGCCAACGTCCTGACTTTC. Protein product: CAISRLAGLFSGANVLTF.

The V and J genes are TRBV11-2 and TRBJ2-2; D is unclear. V lost 3 bases to trimming and J lost 6 bases, with 8 bases between them. The CDR3 extends over 13 amino acids. CDR1 is SGHAT and CDR2 is FQNNGV in the germline V gene. CDR3 sequence: CASSFLGAGELFF. In DNA form, the CDR3 reads TGTGCCAGCAGCTTCTTGGGCGCCGGGGAGCTGTTTTTT.

The chain combines TRBV19 with TRBJ1-6; maybe TRBD1 (6 bases). V lost 4 bases to trimming and J lost 4 bases, with 8 bases between them. This CDR3 contains 14 residues. Looked up from germline, CDR1 is LNHDA and CDR2 is SQIVND (reference sequence). For the CDR3, the DNA is TGTGCCAGTAGTACTGGACAGTATAATTCACCCCTCCACTTT. Its protein is CASSTGQYNSPLHF.

This sequence joins TRBV6-5 and TRBJ1-1, with D tentatively TRBD1 (6 bases). Germline V gene sequence: CDR1 MNHEY, CDR2 SVGAGI. Trimming took off 6 bases at V and 13 bases at J, with 18 bases between the two ends. The CDR3 has 12 amino acids. The CDR3 nucleotides read TGTGCCAGCAGCTCGGACGGGGGGCAGGATTTCTTT. Protein product: CASSSDGGQDFF.

This clone was seen a few times. The chain uses TRBV18 and TRBJ1-2; maybe TRBD1 (6 bases). Germline CDR1 and CDR2: KGHSH and LQKENI. The CDR3 sequence is 13 residues long. V was shortened by 6 bases and J by 8 bases, with 16 bases between the two germline ends. The CDR3 loop reads CASSLDSAGGYTF. The CDR3 DNA is TGTGCCAGCTCGCTGGACAGCGCAGGGGGCTACACCTTC. The entire variable domain, with the rest obtained from reference TRBV18 and TRBJ1-2, is as follows: NAGVMQNPRHLVRRRGQEARLRCSPMKGHSHVYWYRQLPEEGLKFMVYLQKENIIDESGMPKERFSAEFPKEGPSILRIQQVVRGDSAAYFCASSLDSAGGYTFGSGTRLTVV.

The chain is built from TRBV2 and TRBJ1-5; unclear D gene. Germline V gene data show CDR1 as SNHLY and CDR2 as FYNNEI. The CDR3 totals 15 residues. Trimming cost V 4 bases and J 3 bases, with 13 bases left between them. CDR3 sequence reads: CASSGIYDSNQPQHF. The CDR3 DNA is TGTGCCAGCAGTGGAATCTACGATTCCAATCAGCCCCAGCATTTT. Combining the CDR3 with reference TRBV2 and TRBJ1-5 gives the whole variable domain EPEVTQTPSHQVTQMGQEVILRCVPISNHLYFYWYRQILGQKVEFLVSFYNNEISEKSEIFDDQFSVERPDGSNFTLKIRSTKLEDSAMYFCASSGIYDSNQPQHFGDGTRLSIL.

The sample holds one count of this clone. The chain couples TRBV5-1 to TRBJ2-3; D call uncertain. The CDR3 contains 11 residues. Germline V gives CDR1 SGHRS, CDR2 YFSETQ. With 1 base removed from V and 7 bases from J, the gap between germline ends came to 4 bases. For the CDR3, the DNA is TGCGCCAGCAGCTTGCAATATACGCAGTATTTT. Translating it yields CASSLQYTQYF.

CDR3 amino acids: CASSAGQNNSPLHF. The CDR3 bases are TGTGCCAGCAGCGCGGGACAGAATAATTCACCCCTCCACTTT. This rearrangement joins TRBV9 to TRBJ1-6, with 7 bases that match TRBD1. Losses at the gene ends were 3 bases for V and 5 bases for J; bases not matched to a gene: 2. The CDR3 is 14 amino acids. Germline V lookup: CDR1 SGDLS, CDR2 YYNGEE.

This clone has more than one count but fewer than ten. The CDR3 here is CASSQGGGTEAFF. The DNA for the CDR3 is TGTGCCAGCAGCCAAGGGGGGGGCACTGAAGCTTTCTTT. The chain combines TRBV7-9 with TRBJ1-1; weak D call: TRBD1 (6 bases). The CDR3 sequence is 13 residues long. V lost 5 bases to trimming and J lost 4 bases, with 11 bases between them. Germline-derived CDR1 and CDR2 are SEHNR and FQNEAQ (reference sequence).

The V gene is TRBV4-3, the J gene TRBJ1-6; possible D gene TRBD1, 5 bases. Germline V gene sequence: CDR1 LGHNA, CDR2 YSLEER. The ends were cut back, 1 base at V and 7 bases at J, with 11 bases in the middle. The CDR3 is 15 residues long. The CDR3 bases are TGCGCCAGCAGCCAAGGAAGGGCAGGGAATTCACCCCTCCACTTT. Protein: CASSQGRAGNSPLHF.

The chain has TRBV13 and TRBJ2-3; 11 bases fit TRBD2. V was clipped by 5 bases and J by 2 bases; unmatched bases: 3. Germline V gene data show CDR1 as PRHDT and CDR2 as FYEKMQ (reference sequence). There are 15 residues in the CDR3. The CDR3 DNA is TGTGCCAGCAGCCGACTAGCGGGGTACACAGATACGCAGTATTTT. Translation gives CASSRLAGYTDTQYF.

This clone showed up just a few times. J is TRBJ1-2 and V is TRBV11-2, with D unclear. The CDR3 has 12 amino acids. Germline V gene lookup returns CDR1 SGHAT and CDR2 FQNNGV. Trimming cost V 0 bases and J 8 bases, with 7 bases left between them. CDR3 nucleotide sequence: TGTGCCAGCAGCTTAGAGGGGAGGGGCTACACCTTC. This translates into CASSLEGRGYTF. The variable domain in full, with the rest retrieved from reference TRBV11-2 and TRBJ1-2, is EAGVAQSPRYKIIEKRQSVAFWCNPISGHATLYWYQQILGQGPKLLIQFQNNGVVDDSQLPKDRFSAERLKGVDSTLKIQPAKLEDSAVYLCASSLEGRGYTFGSGTRLTVV.

The chain joins TRBV10-3 to TRBJ2-5; 11 bases align to TRBD1. CDR3 length: 15 amino acids. V dropped 6 bases and J dropped 2; count of bases not matched to a gene: 5. Germline loops: CDR1 ENHRY, CDR2 SYGVKD. CDR3 region: CAISGGQGEQETQYF. CDR3 DNA sequence: TGTGCCATCAGCGGGGGACAGGGGGAACAAGAGACCCAGTACTTC.

The J gene is TRBJ1-2, the V gene TRBV7-2; 8 nucleotides line up with TRBD1. The CDR3 totals 14 residues. J lost 8 bases, V lost 4 bases, and 9 bases had no gene match. CDR1 is SGHTA and CDR2 is FQGNSA in the germline V gene. The CDR3 DNA sequence: TGTGCCAGCAGCTCACTCGGACAGGGAGGAGGCTACACCTTC. Protein: CASSSLGQGGGYTF.

This chain links TRBV19 with TRBJ2-7; D call uncertain. This CDR3 is built from 14 residues. Germline lookup yields CDR1 LNHDA and CDR2 SQIVND (reference sequence). Deletions cut 5 bases from V and 0 bases from J, with 11 bases between. Written as DNA, the CDR3 is TGTGCCAGTAGTCCCTCCCTCCTCTCCTACGAGCAGTACTTC. This sequence encodes CASSPSLLSYEQYF.

The chain links TRBV6-2 or TRBV6-3 to TRBJ1-1; 7 nucleotides line up with TRBD1. The CDR3 is made up of 16 amino acids. V lost 4 bases, J lost 2 bases, and 10 bases stayed unmatched. The germline gives CDR1 MNHEY, CDR2 SVGEGT. CDR3 amino acids: CASSFLPGQRNTEAFF. CDR3 nucleotide sequence: TGTGCCAGCAGTTTCCTGCCGGGACAGCGCAACACTGAAGCTTTCTTT.

The gene calls are TRBV7-9 and TRBJ1-5; D is unresolved. The ends were cut back, 5 bases at V and 7 bases at J, with 9 bases in the middle. In germline, CDR1 is SEHNR, CDR2 FQNEAQ (reference sequence). This CDR3 has 12 residues. The CDR3 sequence: CASSLGMQPQHF. CDR3 DNA sequence: TGTGCCAGCAGCCTCGGGATGCAGCCCCAGCATTTT.